This T cell receptor (beta chain) was recovered during a study of regulatory T cells in long-lasting Graves disease (dated by TCRdb to about 2021). With regard to the full study: In the newly diagnosed Graves' disease group, patients had been taking antithyroid drugs for less than 3 months. The study was registered as a clinical trial and conducted in China. Patients with persistent Graves' disease were compared with patients with newly diagnosed Graves' disease using TCR sequencing and RNA sequencing of peripheral blood. A total of about 33 samples were covered by TCR sequencing, comprising some 13 persistent and 20 or so newly diagnosed Graves' disease patients.

This clonotype appeared many times. Its antigen remains undetermined. Base quality data are lacking; no much larger clone is found one base away. Preparation of the library involved multiplex PCR. Sequencing was carried out with an Illumina HiSeq 4000. TCR beta libraries were built with iRepertoire HTBI primers and Arm-PCR amplification of CDR3 regions. Gel purification was performed on PCR products prior to sequencing. Turning to the authors' computational methods: Gene usage analysis of CDR3 amino acid clonotypes relied on the roughly 67 TRBV and 14 TRBJ segments identified across samples. Filtered high-quality paired reads were merged into contigs using COPE and FqMerger. Contigs were aligned with BLAST to IMGT TRBV, TRBD and TRBJ reference genes, and CDR3 was defined per IMGT. Any clonotype with a frequency above 0.1% was classified as a highly expanded clone. Shannon entropy served as the measure of repertoire diversity, while the Gini coefficient captured V-J evenness. Clonotypes shared by more than one individual were considered public. TCRdb took the public reads, trimmed them with fastp at Q25, ran MiXCR for clone calling and kept in-frame beta chains. Every CDR3 protein is listed once, alongside the most common genes and DNA of its rows. These V and J calls are TCRdb output, not the study's own analysis. This sample is represented by 350,000 to 450,000 distinct CDR3 sequences; over 15% of them were singletons. The ten biggest clones cover less than 35% of the sample.

V gives up 5 bases and J gives up 5 bases, and the segment between their germline ends measures 4 bases. The CDR3 has 12 amino acids, counting the end cysteine and phenylalanine. Only the CDR3 DNA is retained, 36 bases long and in frame from the first base. Overall study outcomes, separate from this receptor: More public clonotypes were shared among persistent patients (approximately 3,000) than among newly diagnosed patients (under 1,000). Only the TCR beta chain was sequenced and analyzed. The small sample size was acknowledged by the authors as a limitation that may reduce accuracy. TRBV28, TRBJ1-2 and TRBJ2-5 were preferentially used in persistent disease, while TRBV20-1 and TRBJ2-1 were favored in newly diagnosed disease. Peripheral blood alone was examined, since thyroid tissue, which constituted the primary lesion, could not be accessed. Lower TCR Shannon entropy and fewer highly expanded clones were observed in persistent Graves' disease patients than in newly diagnosed patients, which suggested clonal expansion.

Read against the paper, the sample's time point label means: newly diagnosed GD, antithyroid drugs for less than 3 months. RNA was extracted from PBMCs in TRIzol for both TCR sequencing and RNA sequencing. Graves' disease was diagnosed according to American Thyroid Association guidelines. Patients were recruited from an endocrinology department in Xi'an, China. Each patient gave roughly 8.4 milliliters of peripheral blood, collected in an EDTA anticoagulant tube. Ficoll Paque Plus density gradient separation was used to isolate PBMCs, and no further T cell sorting was performed. An Agilent 2100 Bioanalyzer and agarose gel were used to check RNA quality, and a NanoDrop 2000 was used to measure RNA concentration. The same sample was also studied in work on T cells in Graves' hyperthyroidism and ophthalmopathy. As the second paper documents: Graves' hyperthyroidism was defined as stable when no progression to ophthalmopathy occurred over 18 months of follow-up. Hyperthyroidism patients were newly diagnosed, with disease duration under 2 months, and aged 18 to 65 years. Exclusion was applied to patients with uncontrolled infections, other autoimmune diseases, pregnancy or lactation. Diagnoses were based on clinical symptoms, serum thyroxine and TRAb, thyroid ultrasound and orbital computed tomography. A first-round RT-PCR of the TCR CDR3 used the HTBI primer set with the Qiagen OneStep RT-PCR kit. Most expanded thyroid clonotypes (frequency above 0.001) were also found in blood, which suggests that blood repertoires may mirror thyroid immune responses. A model built on a 13 V-J signature distinguished ophthalmopathy from stable hyperthyroidism, reaching about 88% sensitivity and around 82% specificity in cross-validation and 80%/75% in testing. In validation, the model predicted progression to ophthalmopathy with approximately 70% sensitivity and 72% to 75% specificity, a median of 6.5 months before onset. To identify TCR V-J signatures that set the groups apart, the researchers used a discovery cohort of about a hundred patients, made up of under 45 with Graves' ophthalmopathy and 57 with stable Graves' hyperthyroidism. An independent validation cohort of under 20 hyperthyroidism patients and approximately 16 patients who later progressed to ophthalmopathy tested prospective prediction of ophthalmopathy. For training and testing, the roughly 93 patients in the discovery cohort were randomly divided in a 7:3 ratio. In addition, the study compared T-cell repertoires in thyroid tissue and in blood from 6 or 7 Graves' hyperthyroidism patients. Following sampling, methimazole starting at 30 mg daily was given to hyperthyroidism patients, and high-dose intravenous methylprednisolone was given to ophthalmopathy patients. A second multiplex PCR round built the libraries, followed by size selection and purification. Sequencing of the libraries was done on an Illumina HiSeq2000 using paired-end 100 bp reads. Raw data were processed with SOAPnuke, discarding reads with adapters, uncalled bases, mean Phred below 15, or no exact constant-primer or identifier match. High-quality paired reads were merged using COPE v1.2.5, and each unique nucleotide sequence was defined as a clonotype. MiTCR v1.1 was used to align the clonotypes against IMGT TRBV, TRBD and TRBJ reference segments. The analysis was restricted to V-J combinations with a frequency above 0.0001, which together covered 99.2% of the repertoires. The TCS score was defined as F50 (clonal expansion) divided by E x V (chaos), with BLOSUM62-based TCRdist calculated between CDR3 peptides within each V-J. Welch's t-statistics and random forest reduced 500 to 650 V-J features to 13, which were used in a naive Bayes classifier (R e1071). No statistical method was used to set the sample size in advance, and investigators knew the group allocation. The paper reports TCR Vbeta CDR3 sequencing of approximately 140 peripheral blood samples: under 45 ophthalmopathy, under 80 hyperthyroidism and around 17 progressor patients.

The sequence joins TRBV12-3 or TRBV12-4 to TRBJ1-6; no D gene call is confident. This material consisted of peripheral blood mononuclear cells (PBMCs), taken at new diagnosis, from a patient treated with antithyroid drugs. This receptor was taken from a man aged 40-55 years with Graves disease. Donor details come from another sample of the same person, matched by shared clones. The CDR3 is CASSPHNSPLHF. The nucleotide sequence is given as TGTGCCAGCAGTCCGCATAATTCACCCCTCCACTTT.